This T cell receptor (beta chain) was identified during a study of response to subunit inactivated influenza vaccine. General observations from the study: Researchers suggested that each seasonal influenza vaccination recruits few new T cells.

In its sample, this clonotype was seen many times. Its antigen is not known. TCRdb passed the RT-PCR reads through MiXCR, listing each CDR3 protein once. The sample has hundreds of thousands of distinct CDR3 sequences, about 14% seen once; the top ten hold roughly 7.2%. CDR3 length: 14 amino acids. Trimming left V 4 bases short and J 5 bases short, with 12 bases between. The germline CDR1 and CDR2 sequences are MNHEY and SVGEGT. This sequence originates from a man aged 45-65 years who received an inactivated influenza vaccine. Sequencing was performed on PBMCs from blood, taken around two weeks before vaccination. J is TRBJ2-1 and V is TRBV6-2 or TRBV6-3, with a possible D match to TRBD2 (6 bases). The DNA for the CDR3 is TGTGCCAGCAGTTCGTTTCTAGCGCACAATGAGCAGTTCTTC. It specifies CASSSFLAHNEQFF.